This T cell receptor (beta chain) comes out of a study of cytomegalovirus exposure and HLA in healthy donors. V was clipped by 0 bases and J by 4 bases, with 12 bases between them. Germline V gives CDR1 SGHDN, CDR2 FVKESK. The CDR3 contains 15 residues. As concerns this clone: The target antigen is unknown.

PCR used 60 Vbeta primers and 13 Jbeta primers. Method: immunoSEQ multiplex PCR; TCRdb's copy keeps in-frame clones and lacks some. Counted here are 130,000 or so clones, more than 60% occurring once; the ten biggest clones make up around 2%. Whole-study results and caveats: TCR beta V- and J-gene trimming was later associated with a missense DCLRE1C variant.

Sequencing was carried out using PBMCs. This chain joins TRBV14 and TRBJ1-1; D uncertain. This clonotype originated in a male donor in good health and CMV-seronegative. CDR3 amino acids: CASSQDIRWATEAFF. DNA of the CDR3: TGTGCCAGCAGCCAAGATATCCGCTGGGCCACTGAAGCTTTCTTT.